One T cell receptor (beta chain) is described in this entry. Its antigen is undetermined. V shed 3 bases and J shed 2 bases, with 17 bases lying between them. The CDR3 is 17 residues long. Germline V gene sequence: CDR1 MNHNS, CDR2 SASEGT. Method: immunoSEQ multiplex PCR; TCRdb's copy keeps in-frame clones and lacks some. The data hold approximately 54,000 clones, with roughly 80% observed a single time. The data were obtained in a study of vaccination effects on CD4 cells after COVID-19. ViraFEST assay sequencing came after antigen-specific CD4+ T cells were expanded with viral peptide pools. Cultured cells yielded isolated CD4+ T cells after around 10 days. The study found no prior SARS-CoV-2 infection in the vaccine recipients, who tested negative for nucleocapsid antibodies. Wells of around 2.2 million PBMC each were grown with 10 IU/ml IL-2 and around 10 ug/ml peptides. A half-medium replacement with IL-2 medium was carried out on days 3 and 7.

General study points: Early timepoints after infection were absent, and convalescent patients were few in the study.

This sequence was found in a human donor who received a COVID-19 vaccine. The chain combines TRBV6-1 with TRBJ2-4; D gene ambiguous. The material sequenced was CD4+ T cells from PBMCs cultured with HCoV-229E spike peptides, taken before COVID-19 vaccination. The CDR3 DNA is TGTGCCAGCAGTGAGCCTCACCCGCGAGAGACCAAAAACATTCAGTACTTC. Residues: CASSEPHPRETKNIQYF.